The clone carrying this TCR beta chain has a single count. Its specificity is not known. This record belongs to a study of cytomegalovirus exposure and HLA in healthy donors. The donors were in the approximately 130-subject validation cohort, distinct from the roughly 700-subject first cohort. Clones were sequenced by immunoSEQ multiplex PCR, and TCRdb holds only the in-frame ones, with some missing. The data contain a few hundred thousand clones, approximately 88% of them seen just once; the ten biggest clones take up roughly 13%. Findings and limits, study-wide: Among TCR sequences, most were rare, though some public TCRs appeared in many donors.

The germline CDR1 and CDR2 sequences are SNHLY and FYNNEI. CDR3 length equals 15 residues. V gave up 8 bases and J gave up 6 bases; unmatched junction bases: 10. Sequenced sample: PBMCs. V and J are TRBV2 and TRBJ2-1; TRBD2 matches 10 bases. The receptor was isolated from a woman between 25 and 40 years old in good health and CMV-seropositive. The CDR3 region is CASRPTSGNGNEQFF. In nucleotides, the CDR3 is TGTGCCAGCCGACCTACTAGCGGGAACGGCAATGAGCAGTTCTTC.